This TCR beta chain was sequenced in a study of CD8 T cells in Susac syndrome. For the study at large: Susac syndrome patients were untreated, on corticosteroids with some adding intravenous immunoglobulin, or on intravenous immunoglobulin only. Findings of the study overall: Susac syndrome CD4+ T cell repertoires showed no clonal expansion.

This clonotype occurred a few times. Its antigen remains unknown. Trimming took 8 bases from V and 0 from J, leaving 13 bases between them. The germline V gene encodes CDR1 LGHDT and CDR2 YNNKEL (reference sequence). The CDR3 sequence is 14 residues long. An input of about 0.5 to 1 ug of RNA was subjected to reverse transcription using random hexamers. By means of immunoSEQ multiplex PCR, TCR beta CDR3 spanning 54 Vbeta and 13 Jbeta underwent amplification. TCRdb called the immunoSEQ multiplex PCR reads again in MiXCR, with one record for every CDR3 protein. This sample yields under 200,000 distinct CDR3 sequences, of which 95% are seen a single time; 0.075% to 0.1% belongs to the top ten.

The specimen sequenced was CD4+ T cells from PBMCs. The receptor was derived from a human donor with Susac syndrome. The V call is TRBV3-1, the J call TRBJ1-1; D is perhaps TRBD1 (5 bases). CDR3 amino acids: CASSPTGLNTEAFF. In nucleotides, the CDR3 is TGTGCCAGCTCACCAACAGGATTGAACACTGAAGCTTTCTTT.